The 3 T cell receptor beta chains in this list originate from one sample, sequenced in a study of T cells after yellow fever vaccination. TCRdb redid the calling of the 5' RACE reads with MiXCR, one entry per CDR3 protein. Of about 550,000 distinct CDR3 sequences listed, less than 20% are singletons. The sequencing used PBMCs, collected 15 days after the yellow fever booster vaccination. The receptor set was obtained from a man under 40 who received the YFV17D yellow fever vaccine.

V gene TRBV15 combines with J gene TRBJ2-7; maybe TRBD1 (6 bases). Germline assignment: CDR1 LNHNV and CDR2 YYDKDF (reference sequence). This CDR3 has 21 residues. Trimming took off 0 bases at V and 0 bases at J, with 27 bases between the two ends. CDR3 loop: CATSRDHTRDISQSVSYEQYF. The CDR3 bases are TGTGCCACCAGCAGAGATCATACTCGGGACATCTCACAATCGGTCTCCTACGAGCAGTACTTC.

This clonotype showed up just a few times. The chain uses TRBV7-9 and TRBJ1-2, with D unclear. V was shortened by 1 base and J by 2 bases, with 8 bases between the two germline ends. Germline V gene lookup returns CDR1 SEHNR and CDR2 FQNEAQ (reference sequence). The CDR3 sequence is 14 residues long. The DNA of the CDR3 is TGTGCCAGCAGCTTAGGGGCTCAAAACTATGGCTACACCTTC. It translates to CASSLGAQNYGYTF.

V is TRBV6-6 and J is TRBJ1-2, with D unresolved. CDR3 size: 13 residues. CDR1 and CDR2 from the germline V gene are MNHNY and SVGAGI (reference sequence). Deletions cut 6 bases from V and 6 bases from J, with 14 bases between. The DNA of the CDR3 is TGTGCCAGCAGACCAGAGGCACGGGATGGCTACACCTTC. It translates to CASRPEARDGYTF.